This TCR beta chain was documented in a study of identical twins. Each cDNA held unique molecular identifiers, and template switching gave it a universal primer site. In TCRdb, the 5' RACE reads were re-called with MiXCR into one record per CDR3 protein. The table records 350,000 to 450,000 distinct CDR3 sequences, less than 20% of them present only once. Germline V gene lookup returns CDR1 SQVTM and CDR2 ANQGSEA. The ends lost 4 bases at V and 6 bases at J; junction bases unmatched: 6. This CDR3 comprises 12 residues. Every sampled donor was Caucasian and healthy. Findings and limits, study-wide: Invariant MAIT and iNKT cells could partly confound zero-insertion analyses.

In this sample, this clonotype turned up a few times. Its specificity is unknown. This receptor was obtained from a man aged 50-59 years in good health. The sequenced material came from naive T cells sorted from blood. The chain couples TRBV29-1 to TRBJ2-7; 7 positions match TRBD2. As DNA, the CDR3 is TGCAGCGTTGCGGGACGGGGGGTCGAGCAGTACTTC. Translating it yields CSVAGRGVEQYF.